These 10 T cell receptor beta chains originate from one sample sequenced in a study of blood T cell repertoires in COVID-19. The table came from immunoSEQ multiplex PCR; TCRdb's copy has only in-frame clones and leaves some out. The top ten clones hold 4.5% to 5.5% of a sample with more than 250,000 clones, approximately 85% of them seen once. Sequenced material: peripheral blood. Receptors were obtained from a man aged 45-60 years with active or convalescent COVID-19.

CDR3 region: CASSYSRSSGLPGYTF. The DNA of the CDR3 is TGTGCCAGCAGTTACTCGCGTAGTTCGGGGTTACCTGGCTACACCTTC. This rearrangement joins TRBV6-5 to TRBJ1-2; no clear D gene. The germline V gene has CDR1 MNHEY and CDR2 SVGAGI. The CDR3 extends over 16 amino acids. V lost 0 bases to trimming and J lost 7 bases, with 18 bases between them.

The V and J genes are TRBV6-5 and TRBJ2-1, with D possibly matching TRBD2 (6 bases). The CDR3 is made up of 15 amino acids. V was cut by 6 bases and J by 2 bases, with 14 bases left in between. Germline CDR1 and CDR2: MNHEY and SVGAGI. CDR3 nucleotide sequence: TGTGCCAGCAGACGGGACTCCGGTGCCTACAATGAGCAGTTCTTC. It codes for CASRRDSGAYNEQFF.

The rearrangement links TRBV11-2 to TRBJ2-3, with D maybe TRBD2 (6 bases). The V end lost 9 bases, the J end lost 2 bases, and 21 bases lay between the germline ends. Looked up from germline, CDR1 is SGHAT and CDR2 is FQNNGV. The CDR3 consists of 16 residues. The CDR3 protein is CARHPFGGNYTDTQYF. As DNA, the CDR3 is TGTGCCAGGCACCCTTTTGGCGGGAATTACACAGATACGCAGTATTTT. The full variable domain, its missing parts supplied by reference TRBV11-2 and TRBJ2-3, is EAGVAQSPRYKIIEKRQSVAFWCNPISGHATLYWYQQILGQGPKLLIQFQNNGVVDDSQLPKDRFSAERLKGVDSTLKIQPAKLEDSAVYLCARHPFGGNYTDTQYFGPGTRLTVL.

V is TRBV5-1 and J is TRBJ1-2, with D possibly matching TRBD1 (5 bases). The CDR3 has 15 residues. The V and J ends lost 2 bases and 4 bases respectively, with 15 bases between them. Germline assignment: CDR1 SGHRS and CDR2 YFSETQ. CDR3 protein: CASSLEQAEFYGYTF. Written as DNA, the CDR3 is TGCGCCAGCAGCTTAGAACAGGCCGAATTCTATGGCTACACCTTC. Using reference TRBV5-1 and TRBJ1-2 for the parts outside the CDR3, the full variable domain is KAGVTQTPRYLIKTRGQQVTLSCSPISGHRSVSWYQQTPGQGLQFLFEYFSETQRNKGNFPGRFSGRQFSNSRSEMNVSTLELGDSALYLCASSLEQAEFYGYTFGSGTRLTVV.

The chain is built from TRBV12-5 and TRBJ1-4; D not certain. CDR3 length: 15 residues. Germline CDR1 LGHNT, CDR2 FRNRAP. Between the trimmed V and J ends, which lost 1 base and 2 bases, there was a span of 8 bases. The CDR3 DNA sequence: TGTGCTAGTGGTTTGGGTAGTTCGACTAATGAAAAACTGTTTTTT. Encoded protein: CASGLGSSTNEKLFF.

The chain is built from TRBV5-8 and TRBJ2-1; 11 bases map to TRBD2. Germline lookup yields CDR1 SGHTS and CDR2 YDEGEE. The CDR3 is made up of 19 amino acids. V was clipped by 5 bases and J by 1 base; unmatched bases: 14. DNA for the CDR3: TGTGCCAGCAGGAGGGTAACTAGCGGGAGCGGGAGGTCCTACAATGAGCAGTTCTTC. It specifies CASRRVTSGSGRSYNEQFF.

The chain has TRBV14 and TRBJ1-5; 7 positions agree with TRBD1. This CDR3 is 19 amino acids long. The V and J ends lost 0 bases and 4 bases, in that order; junction bases with no gene match: 15. Germline-derived CDR1 and CDR2 are SGHDN and FVKESK. This CDR3 is CASSQDPQGFSVENQPQHF. In nucleotides, the CDR3 is TGTGCCAGCAGCCAAGACCCACAGGGGTTTTCTGTTGAGAATCAGCCCCAGCATTTT.

The chain joins TRBV5-4 to TRBJ2-5; TRBD2 aligns across 15 bases. CDR3 length: 17 amino acids. Germline values: CDR1 SGHNT, CDR2 YYREEE (reference sequence). Unmatched junction bases numbered 9, after V lost 4 bases and J lost 5 bases. The CDR3 coding sequence is TGTGCCAGCAGCCTTTCGGGACTAGCGGGAGGAGGGGAGACCCAGTACTTC. Its translation is CASSLSGLAGGGETQYF.

The V and J genes are TRBV2 and TRBJ1-5, with a tentative D call TRBD1 (6 bases). CDR1 is SNHLY, CDR2 FYNNEI, per germline. This CDR3 is built from 15 residues. V was clipped by 7 bases and J by 0 bases, with 13 bases between them. CDR3 in DNA: TGTGCCAGCACTTCCCAGGGGAGTAGCAATCAGCCCCAGCATTTT. Protein product: CASTSQGSSNQPQHF. The whole variable domain, remainder taken from reference TRBV2 and TRBJ1-5, is EPEVTQTPSHQVTQMGQEVILRCVPISNHLYFYWYRQILGQKVEFLVSFYNNEISEKSEIFDDQFSVERPDGSNFTLKIRSTKLEDSAMYFCASTSQGSSNQPQHFGDGTRLSIL.

This clone was recorded only once. The J gene is TRBJ2-7, the V gene TRBV7-9, with TRBD2 as a possible D gene (5 bases). CDR1 and CDR2 (germline): SEHNR, FQNEAQ (reference sequence). The CDR3 is made up of 15 amino acids. V was shortened by 7 bases and J by 1 base, with 17 bases between the two germline ends. The CDR3 DNA sequence: TGTGCCAGCACCACACTTGGGAGCATATCCTACGAGCAGTACTTC. It is translated as CASTTLGSISYEQYF.